Below are 23 T cell receptor beta chains sequenced from a single sample in a study of shared clonotypes between healthy human individuals. Positive CCR7 selection of CD45RO-negative cells yielded the naive CD8 cells, and terminally differentiated effector memory CD45RA+ cells were excluded. Using immunoSEQ multiplex PCR, the repertoire was profiled, and TCRdb retains in-frame clones only, with some absent. The sample lists about 2.2 million clones; under 95% were seen once. The sample was naive CD8+ T cells from PBMCs. The receptors were gathered from a man between 18 and 29 years old in good health. Some clones in this sample may be carry-over from other donors' samples.

As regards this clone: Other DNA sequences in this sample translate to the same CDR3. This rearrangement joins TRBV5-1 to TRBJ2-7; D is unclear. Germline V gives CDR1 SGHRS, CDR2 YFSETQ. Trimming pared 0 bases from V and 2 bases from J, leaving 6 bases between. The CDR3 extends over 13 amino acids. The chain's CDR3 is CASSLAAAYEQYF. The CDR3 nucleotides are TGCGCCAGCAGCTTGGCGGCTGCCTACGAGCAGTACTTC.

The chain joins TRBV7-9 to TRBJ2-3; 14 bases align to TRBD2. With V trimmed by 8 bases and J by 6 bases, 7 bases remained unmatched. The CDR3 is made up of 15 amino acids. Germline-derived CDR1 and CDR2 are SEHNR and FQNEAQ (reference sequence). The CDR3 sequence is CASSGTSGSGDTQYF. The DNA of the CDR3 is TGTGCCAGCTCCGGGACTAGCGGGAGCGGCGATACGCAGTATTTT.

The chain couples TRBV19 to TRBJ1-1; D possibly corresponds to TRBD1 (5 bases). V lost 5 bases, J lost 8 bases, and 12 bases lay in between. The germline V gene encodes CDR1 LNHDA and CDR2 SQIVND (reference sequence). CDR3 size: 12 residues. The CDR3, as DNA: TGTGCCAGTAGTTGGGGGGACCTAGAAGCTTTCTTT. Protein: CASSWGDLEAFF.

The chain combines TRBV7-6 with TRBJ2-7; 9 positions match TRBD1. The CDR3 covers 14 residues. The V gene's germline CDR1 is SGHVS and CDR2 FNYEAQ. The J segment lost 5 bases and the V segment lost 5 bases, leaving 7 bases of the junction unmatched. CDR3 sequence: CASSHGTGIHEQYF. The CDR3 region has the DNA TGTGCCAGCAGCCATGGGACAGGGATCCACGAGCAGTACTTC. Looking up the rest from reference TRBV7-6 and TRBJ2-7 gives the full variable domain: GAGVSQSPRYKVTKRGQDVALRCDPISGHVSLYWYRQALGQGPEFLTYFNYEAQQDKSGLPNDRFSAERPEGSISTLTIQRTEQRDSAMYRCASSHGTGIHEQYFGPGTRLTVT.

V gene TRBV2 combines with J gene TRBJ2-5; unclear D gene. Trimming removed 10 bases at V and 0 bases at J, with 9 bases between. Germline values: CDR1 SNHLY, CDR2 FYNNEI. This CDR3 region has 12 residues. This CDR3 is CANSGYQETQYF. The CDR3 DNA sequence: TGTGCCAACTCTGGATACCAAGAGACCCAGTACTTC.

The rearrangement links TRBV5-6 to TRBJ2-7; no clear D gene. The length of the CDR3 is 15 residues. From germline, CDR1 is SGHDT and CDR2 YYEEEE. Trimming shortened V by 0 bases and J by 3 bases, and 13 bases separated the two germline ends. CDR3 coding DNA: TGTGCCAGCAGCTTGGAGGCAGCTGGAATCTACGAGCAGTACTTC. It specifies CASSLEAAGIYEQYF.

The chain couples TRBV9 to TRBJ1-4, with D unclear. The germline V gene encodes CDR1 SGDLS and CDR2 YYNGEE. This CDR3 region has 12 residues. Trimming shortened V by 4 bases and J by 7 bases, and 8 bases separated the two germline ends. The CDR3 spells CASSWEGEKLFF. The CDR3 region has the DNA TGTGCCAGCAGCTGGGAGGGTGAAAAACTGTTTTTT.

The chain joins TRBV15 to TRBJ2-7; perhaps TRBD1 as D (5 bases). The CDR3 length is 14 residues. The V gene's germline CDR1 is LNHNV and CDR2 YYDKDF (reference sequence). Trimming shortened V by 5 bases and J by 2 bases, and 13 bases separated the two germline ends. CDR3 loop: CATSSGDRTYEQYF. As DNA, the CDR3 is TGTGCCACCAGCTCCGGCGACAGAACCTACGAGCAGTACTTC.

Comments on this clone: Additional DNA sequences in this sample encode the identical CDR3. V gene TRBV11-2 combines with J gene TRBJ2-5; perhaps TRBD1 as D (5 bases). V lost 1 base and J 5 bases, leaving 14 bases between the germline ends. Germline values: CDR1 SGHAT, CDR2 FQNNGV. This CDR3 spans 15 amino acids. DNA of the CDR3: TGTGCCAGCAGCTTAGTGGGCTCCTCAGGGGAGACCCAGTACTTC. Translation: CASSLVGSSGETQYF.

The V gene is TRBV6-4, the J gene TRBJ2-1; 12 nucleotides line up with TRBD2. The CDR3 is 17 amino acids. Germline V gives CDR1 MRHNA, CDR2 SNTAGT. J gave up 5 bases and V 4 bases, and 9 bases lay outside the gene matches. The CDR3 reads CASSAPRTSGIDNEQFF. The CDR3 DNA reads as TGTGCCAGCAGTGCCCCTAGGACTAGCGGGATCGACAATGAGCAGTTCTTC.

The CDR3 DNA sequence: TGTGCCAGCAGCGTAGAGGACACCCACGAGCAGTACTTC. This encodes CASSVEDTHEQYF. V gene TRBV9 combines with J gene TRBJ2-7, with a possible D match to TRBD1 (5 bases). Trimming took off 0 bases at V and 5 bases at J, with 9 bases between the two ends. CDR3 length: 13 amino acids. Germline V gives CDR1 SGDLS, CDR2 YYNGEE.

The rearrangement links TRBV27 to TRBJ1-3; D unclear. The CDR3 loop spans 17 amino acids. The germline V gene encodes CDR1 MNHEY and CDR2 SMNVEV (reference sequence). The ends were cut back, 5 bases at V and 3 bases at J, with 20 bases in the middle. The CDR3 DNA reads as TGTGCCAGCAGTCCCTCGAGAGGATTCGGAGGTGGAAACACCATATATTTT. Translating it yields CASSPSRGFGGGNTIYF.

V is TRBV28 and J is TRBJ2-3; a weak D match, TRBD2 (5 bases). Looked up from germline, CDR1 is MDHEN and CDR2 is SYDVKM. V lost 5 bases, J lost 5 bases, and 5 bases lay in between. The CDR3 contains 11 residues. CDR3 coding DNA: TGTGCCAGCAGTGGACTAGATACGCAGTATTTT. Translated, it gives CASSGLDTQYF. The full variable domain, with the rest looked up from reference TRBV28 and TRBJ2-3, is DVKVTQSSRYLVKRTGEKVFLECVQDMDHENMFWYRQDPGLGLRLIYFSYDVKMKEKGDIPEGYSVSREKKERFSLILESASTNQTSMYLCASSGLDTQYFGPGTRLTVL.

This clone was observed a single time. CDR3 sequence reads: CASSPLSSGTYEQYF. The DNA of the CDR3 is TGTGCCAGCAGCCCACTTTCTAGCGGAACCTACGAGCAGTACTTC. The rearrangement links TRBV9 to TRBJ2-7, with TRBD2 matching over 7 bases. This CDR3 spans 15 amino acids. V lost 4 bases, J lost 2 bases, and 9 bases stayed unmatched. Looked up from germline, CDR1 is SGDLS and CDR2 is YYNGEE.

The chain couples TRBV5-6 to TRBJ2-3; TRBD1 or TRBD2 may be the D gene (5 bases each). From germline, CDR1 is SGHDT and CDR2 YYEEEE. V was trimmed by 2 bases and J by 6 bases, leaving 7 bases between them. The CDR3 length is 12 residues. CDR3 loop: CASSFGADTQYF. CDR3 nucleotide sequence: TGTGCCAGCAGCTTCGGGGCTGATACGCAGTATTTT.

The chain recombines TRBV7-9 with TRBJ2-7; tentatively, D is TRBD1 (5 bases). Germline-derived CDR1 and CDR2 are SEHNR and FQNEAQ (reference sequence). V was trimmed by 2 bases and J by 2 bases, leaving 13 bases between them. The CDR3 sequence is 15 residues long. Here the CDR3 reads CASSLTQGSPYEQYF. The CDR3 nucleotides are TGTGCCAGCAGCTTAACCCAGGGTAGCCCCTACGAGCAGTACTTC.

V and J are TRBV11-2 and TRBJ2-5; D remains unclear. CDR1 SGHAT and CDR2 FQNNGV come from the germline V gene. V lost 8 bases and J 2 bases, leaving 12 bases between the germline ends. This CDR3 has 13 residues. CDR3: CASSALRQETQYF. The CDR3 DNA reads TGTGCCAGCTCCGCCTTACGTCAAGAGACCCAGTACTTC.

This chain connects TRBV7-3 to TRBJ1-2; D remains ambiguous. Germline CDR1 SGHTA, CDR2 FQGTGA. V lost 0 bases to trimming and J lost 6 bases, with 8 bases between them. The CDR3 is 13 residues long. The CDR3 reads CASSLTLTDGYTF. The CDR3 coding sequence is TGTGCCAGCAGCTTAACACTGACGGATGGCTACACCTTC.

This clone was seen a single time. The V call is TRBV5-1, the J call TRBJ2-7; D gene ambiguous. The V end was cut by 4 bases, the J end by 0 bases, with 11 bases between. CDR3 size: 14 residues. From germline, CDR1 is SGHRS and CDR2 YFSETQ. This CDR3 reads CASSPQWDSYEQYF. CDR3 sequence (DNA): TGCGCCAGCAGCCCCCAATGGGACTCCTACGAGCAGTACTTC.

The genes are TRBV4-3 and TRBJ2-1, with a weak D call TRBD2 (6 bases). From germline, CDR1 is LGHNA and CDR2 YSLEER. Trimming shortened V by 2 bases and J by 3 bases, and 8 bases separated the two germline ends. The CDR3 extends over 14 amino acids. The DNA of the CDR3 is TGCGCCAGCAGCCAACGGGGGTACTACAATGAGCAGTTCTTC. Translating gives CASSQRGYYNEQFF.

The V and J genes are TRBV7-9 and TRBJ2-1, with D uncertain. The germline CDR1 and CDR2 sequences are SEHNR and FQNEAQ (reference sequence). V was trimmed by 5 bases and J by 5 bases, leaving 10 bases between them. The CDR3 is 13 residues long. The CDR3 DNA reads TGTGCCAGCAGCCCCACCTCACACAATGAGCAGTTCTTC. Its translation: CASSPTSHNEQFF. The full variable domain, its missing parts supplied by reference TRBV7-9 and TRBJ2-1, is DTGVSQNPRHKITKRGQNVTFRCDPISEHNRLYWYRQTLGQGPEFLTYFQNEAQLEKSRLLSDRFSAERPKGSFSTLEIQRTEQGDSAMYLCASSPTSHNEQFFGPGTRLTVL.

The V call is TRBV29-1, the J call TRBJ1-2; D uncertain. The CDR3 is made up of 12 amino acids. Germline lookup yields CDR1 SQVTM and CDR2 ANQGSEA. Trimming pared 6 bases from V and 7 bases from J, leaving 15 bases between. CDR3 nucleotide sequence: TGCAGCGTGCTCGGGCCCTCGGGTGGCTACACCTTC. Translation gives CSVLGPSGGYTF.

The rearrangement uses TRBV11-2 and TRBJ1-1, with TRBD1 matching over 8 bases. Trimming at V came to 5 bases and at J to 1 base, leaving 12 bases not matched to a gene. Germline-derived CDR1 and CDR2 are SGHAT and FQNNGV. CDR3 size: 17 residues. The DNA for the CDR3 is TGTGCCAGCAGCCCCCGTTGGAGCGGGACAGGGAACACTGAAGCTTTCTTT. It specifies CASSPRWSGTGNTEAFF.